This is a list of T cell receptor beta chains from one sample in a study of T cells in Graves' hyperthyroidism and ophthalmopathy. TCRdb re-called the multiplex PCR reads through MiXCR, storing one row per CDR3 protein. The repertoire includes a few hundred thousand distinct CDR3 sequences, approximately 16% of them detected once, and 2.5% to 4% sits in the top ten. Source material: blood. These receptors were collected from a woman in her forties with Graves' ophthalmopathy. Each CDR3 is given with its conserved first and last residue. The order of the fields is clone size, J gene, V gene, CDR3 protein. Size values are once, few and many counts, or a class for expanded clones, and some rows have none.

many	TRBJ2-3	TRBV7-2	CASSLSSGPQDTQYF
.	TRBJ1-1	TRBV20-1	CSASSGVDNKKNEAFF
few	TRBJ2-7	TRBV27	CASSLFSTGGFYEQYF
many	TRBJ2-7	TRBV11-2	CASSLEGTEAYEQYF
few	TRBJ2-1	TRBV30	CAWNVEGGPYNEQFF
few	TRBJ2-5	TRBV5-1	CASSLLGLSETQYF
.	TRBJ2-3	TRBV10-3	CAISERAQMADTQYF
many	TRBJ2-2	TRBV6-2/TRBV6-3	CASSYSRATGELFF
many	TRBJ1-2	TRBV20-1	CSARPDGLEGGYTF
.	TRBJ2-3	TRBV2	CASSEVAPILTDTQYF
.	TRBJ2-2	TRBV5-1	CASMRGSHDTGELFF
many	TRBJ2-1	TRBV2	CASSERDGYNEQFF
.	TRBJ1-6	TRBV6-1	CASRSTINSPLHF
.	TRBJ2-5	TRBV5-1	CASSLGHLSGETQYF
many	TRBJ2-7	TRBV5-1	CASSEGQGFHEQYF
few	TRBJ2-7	TRBV7-9	CASSSGQTSYEQYF
.	TRBJ2-2	TRBV5-5	CASRTGGTNTGELFF
many	TRBJ2-1	TRBV20-1	CSAQRAGGNYNEQFF
.	TRBJ2-1	TRBV7-9	CASRLGGGNEQFF
many	TRBJ2-5	TRBV6-2/TRBV6-3	CASSLDDTGPETQYF
.	TRBJ1-5	TRBV20-1	CSAVENYSNQPQHF
.	TRBJ2-5	TRBV10-2	CASRASGSQGETQYF
many	TRBJ1-1	TRBV6-1	CASSSPRGGNTEAFF
many	TRBJ2-1	TRBV20-1	CSARSLPTSGNNEQFF
few	TRBJ2-5	TRBV20-1	CSARDDTSGLQYF
.	TRBJ2-3	TRBV27	CASTHGDASTDTQYF
many	TRBJ2-1	TRBV30	CAWNAGGPSGEQFF
.	TRBJ2-2	TRBV15	CATSRLKGTPNTGELFF
.	TRBJ1-4	TRBV2	CASKTSTNEKLFF
.	TRBJ1-2	TRBV24-1	CATHSRRMEYGYTF
many	TRBJ1-1	TRBV20-1	CSAPTENTEAFF
.	TRBJ2-1	TRBV2	CASKRGLAGGAYNEQFF
once	TRBJ2-1	TRBV27	CASSLYLSDEQFF
many	TRBJ2-3	TRBV6-1	CASSEHPGIRDTQYF
many	TRBJ2-3	TRBV5-1	CASSLDDRPTDTQYF
many	TRBJ1-4	TRBV13	CASSSAGLDEKLFF
many	TRBJ2-7	TRBV7-9	CASSLAHDREQYF
many	TRBJ2-3	TRBV29-1	CSVDWADTQYF
many	TRBJ2-1	TRBV5-1	CASSSKTRQGINEQFF
many	TRBJ2-3	TRBV6-5	CASSYELAGSTDTQYF
.	TRBJ2-7	TRBV10-3	CASNQDRSYEQYF
many	TRBJ2-7	TRBV20-1	CSASQQGGVSDEQYF
few	TRBJ2-3	TRBV4-1	CASSLDPSGGAADTQYF
many	TRBJ2-3	TRBV18	CASSPTGTENTDTQYF
few	TRBJ2-7	TRBV6-2/TRBV6-3	CASILGAPEEQYF
few	TRBJ2-1	TRBV12-3/TRBV12-4	CASSRTSGGPNEQFF
many	TRBJ2-3	TRBV20-1	CSASPKQGGDTDTQYF
few	TRBJ2-1	TRBV7-3	CASSLQFRSSYNEQFF
.	TRBJ2-3	TRBV20-1	CSARDLTSGNTDTQYF
many	TRBJ1-6	TRBV20-1	CSARDGQSDSPLHF
many	TRBJ2-1	TRBV3-1	CASSQDPSGYNEQFF
many	TRBJ1-1	TRBV5-1	CASSSFIGGGNTEAFF
many	TRBJ1-3	TRBV2	CASSTTGYRNTIYF
.	TRBJ2-3	TRBV4-2	CASSQVWGLAGGNTDTQYF
.	TRBJ1-2	TRBV27	CASSFSGIYGYTF
.	TRBJ2-3	TRBV10-3	CAIRLSGGLGTDTQYF
few	TRBJ2-7	TRBV10-3	CAISGASYEQYF
many	TRBJ2-7	TRBV20-1	CSAQPSTTYEQYF